This T cell receptor beta chain was sequenced for a study of T cells in Graves' hyperthyroidism and ophthalmopathy (dated by TCRdb to about 2019). Concerning the study at large: Peripheral blood was sampled at the time of initial diagnosis, prior to any treatment. TCR V-J signatures able to tell the groups apart were searched for in a discovery cohort of 90 to 100 patients, of whom fewer than 45 had Graves' ophthalmopathy and roughly 59 had stable Graves' hyperthyroidism. Prospective prediction of ophthalmopathy was tested in an independent validation cohort consisting of 18 to 20 hyperthyroidism patients and 17 patients who later progressed to ophthalmopathy. For training and testing, the 80 to 100 patients in the discovery cohort were randomly divided in a 7:3 ratio. The study also compared thyroid tissue and blood T-cell repertoires from 6 or 7 Graves' hyperthyroidism patients. Following sampling, methimazole starting at 30 mg daily was given to hyperthyroidism patients, and high-dose intravenous methylprednisolone was given to ophthalmopathy patients. TCR Vbeta CDR3 sequencing of some 140 peripheral blood samples (roughly 41 ophthalmopathy, about 75 hyperthyroidism and about 17 progressor patients) is reported in the paper. Results the study describes overall, beyond this receptor: No statistical method was used to set the sample size in advance, and investigators knew the group allocation. Most expanded thyroid clonotypes (frequency above 0.001) were also found in blood, which suggests that blood repertoires may mirror thyroid immune responses. In validation, the model predicted progression to ophthalmopathy a median of about 5.9 months before onset, with approximately 71% sensitivity and 72.22% specificity. A 13 V-J signature model separated ophthalmopathy from stable hyperthyroidism, with just over 85% sensitivity and around 84% specificity in cross-validation and 80%/75% in testing.

The hyperthyroidism patients were between 18 and 65 years old and newly diagnosed, with a disease duration of less than 2 months. Patients with uncontrolled infections, other autoimmune diseases, pregnancy or lactation were excluded. Diagnoses were established on the basis of clinical symptoms, serum thyroxine and TRAb, thyroid ultrasound, and orbital computed tomography. Blood from progressor patients was drawn when they were first diagnosed with hyperthyroidism, before any ophthalmopathy symptoms appeared. PBMCs were isolated from more than 8 ml of fresh peripheral blood by Ficoll-Paque density gradient centrifugation. Progressor patients were first diagnosed with Graves' hyperthyroidism and then developed ophthalmopathy during follow-up. Total RNA was extracted using Trizol reagent, and RNA quality was assessed on an Agilent 2100 Bioanalyzer. There are many counts of this clonotype. The target of this receptor is not known. The sample holds no much larger clone one base away, and base qualities are not on file.

The TCR beta CDR3 regions were amplified from the RNA transcripts. The first round of RT-PCR for the TCR CDR3 was performed with the HTBI primer set and the Qiagen OneStep RT-PCR kit. The libraries were constructed in a second round of multiplex PCR and then size-selected and purified. Libraries were sequenced paired-end with 100 bp reads on an Illumina HiSeq2000. The study's own analysis went as follows. SOAPnuke was used to process the raw data, throwing out any read that contained adapters or uncalled bases, had a mean Phred below 15, or lacked an exact constant-primer or identifier match. COPE v1.2.5 was used to merge high-quality paired reads, and clonotypes were defined as unique nucleotide sequences. MiTCR v1.1 was used to align the clonotypes against IMGT TRBV, TRBD and TRBJ reference segments. Analysis was restricted to V-J combinations with a frequency above 0.0001, which covered about 99% of repertoires. The TCS score was defined as the ratio of F50 (clonal expansion) to E x V (chaos), calculated using BLOSUM62-based TCRdist between CDR3 peptides within each V-J. Welch's t-statistics and random forest reduced around 520 V-J features to fewer than 15, which were used in a naive Bayes classifier (R e1071). TCRdb passed the public sequencing reads through fastp at Q25 and MiXCR, retaining productive beta sequences. CDR3 protein duplicates are merged, each entry listing the most common genes and DNA. The V and J calls and clone size come from TCRdb's table, not from the authors' own analysis. The sample profile shows about 350,000 distinct CDR3 sequences; about 18% of them were found once. The top ten clonotypes cover more than 30% of the sample.

CDR1 and CDR2, per the germline V gene, are MNHNS and SASEGT. At the junction V is shortened by 4 bases and J by 1 base, with 16 bases in between. The CDR3 sequence holds 17 residues, the cysteine and phenylalanine included. Only the CDR3 DNA stays, 51 bases, in frame from base 1. This receptor was identified in a woman aged 25 to 45 with Graves' hyperthyroidism that later progressed to Graves' ophthalmopathy. The sequencing input was blood. The chain was built from TRBV6-1 and TRBJ2-2; perhaps TRBD1 is the D gene, with 5 bases matching. The sequenced DNA: TGTGCCAGCAGTGTACAGGTTGGGCGGAGGAACACCGGGGAGCTGTTTTTT. Translated, this is CASSVQVGRRNTGELFF.